The 14 T cell receptor beta chains below were found in one sample sequenced in a study of cytomegalovirus exposure and HLA in healthy donors. Generated by immunoSEQ multiplex PCR, the TCRdb table keeps only in-frame clones and is missing some. Of tens of thousands of clones listed, approximately 95% are singletons. Sequencing used PBMCs. The receptors were sampled from a woman aged 30 to 39 in good health and CMV-seropositive.

The rearrangement joins TRBV6-5 to TRBJ2-6, with D tentatively TRBD1 (6 bases). This CDR3 contains 16 residues. Trimming cost V 0 bases and J 3 bases, with 9 bases left between them. The V gene's germline CDR1 is MNHEY and CDR2 SVGAGI. The CDR3 sequence is CASSYSWGRGANVLTF. The CDR3 DNA sequence: TGTGCCAGCAGTTACTCGTGGGGGCGTGGGGCCAACGTCCTGACTTTC.

This sequence joins TRBV7-8 and TRBJ2-7; D is unresolved. The CDR3 runs to 18 residues. CDR1 is SGHVS, CDR2 FQNEAQ, per germline. The ends were cut back, 3 bases at V and 0 bases at J, with 21 bases in the middle. Written as DNA, the CDR3 is TGTGCCAGCAGCTTTGTCCCACCTAGGCAGAAGCACTCCTACGAGCAGTACTTC. It specifies CASSFVPPRQKHSYEQYF.

The genes are TRBV19 and TRBJ2-3, with D possibly TRBD2 on 5 matching bases. The CDR3 has 13 amino acids. CDR1 LNHDA and CDR2 SQIVND come from the germline V gene (reference sequence). V lost 1 base, J lost 6 bases, and 8 bases lay in between. The CDR3 protein is CASSIALADTQYF. The CDR3 DNA reads TGTGCCAGTAGTATAGCCTTAGCGGATACGCAGTATTTT.

This clone was detected a few times. The gene calls are TRBV12-2 and TRBJ2-7; the table names TRBD2, a call not compared with the DNA. TRBV12-2 is noted as a pseudogene. The CDR3 runs to 22 residues. The CDR3 sequence: CASRIISLDSSPRASGTYEQYF. CDR3 bases: TGTGCAAGTCGCATCATCTCCCTCGACAGTTCCCCCCGTGCTAGCGGGACATACGAGCAGTACTTC.

This chain uses TRBV19 with TRBJ2-7, with D possibly matching TRBD1 (5 bases). The CDR3 has 14 residues. Per germline, CDR1 LNHDA and CDR2 SQIVND (reference sequence). V was clipped by 0 bases and J by 3 bases, with 9 bases between them. CDR3 sequence: CASSIDGQGYEQYF. The CDR3 DNA sequence: TGTGCCAGTAGTATAGATGGTCAGGGCTACGAGCAGTACTTC.

The chain joins TRBV18 to TRBJ1-5; 8 bases match TRBD1. The CDR3 sequence is 14 residues long. V was clipped by 6 bases and J by 7 bases; unmatched bases: 8. CDR1 and CDR2 (germline): KGHSH, LQKENI. The CDR3 coding sequence is TGTGCCAGCTCCCCCCAGGGGGCAAGCCAGCCCCAGCATTTT. As protein: CASSPQGASQPQHF.

The chain recombines TRBV28 with TRBJ1-1; D is unclear. Trimming shortened V by 2 bases and J by 7 bases, and 14 bases separated the two germline ends. Germline V CDR1 and CDR2: MDHEN, SYDVKM. This CDR3 has 14 residues. The CDR3 sequence: CASSLPGIRLEAFF. The CDR3, as DNA: TGTGCCAGCAGTTTACCCGGAATTAGACTTGAAGCTTTCTTT.

The chain carries TRBV12-5 and TRBJ1-1; the D gene is possibly TRBD1 (5 bases). V lost 4 bases and J 1 base, leaving 16 bases between the germline ends. The CDR3 contains 16 residues. Germline assignment: CDR1 LGHNT and CDR2 FRNRAP. In DNA, the CDR3 is TGTGCTAGTGGTTCCGTTATTAGGGGCCGGAACACTGAAGCTTTCTTT. As protein: CASGSVIRGRNTEAFF.

The V gene is TRBV4-3, the J gene TRBJ1-3; 8 nucleotides match TRBD1. After removal of 1 base from V and 10 bases from J, the junction contained 0 bases not matched to a gene. The CDR3 runs 12 residues. The V gene's germline CDR1 is LGHNA and CDR2 YSLEER. The CDR3 coding sequence is TGCGCCAGCAGCCAAGGGGACAGGACCATATATTTT. Its translation is CASSQGDRTIYF.

The rearrangement joins TRBV2 to TRBJ1-5; D not resolved. V lost 6 bases and J lost 4, with 10 bases in between. This CDR3 spans 13 amino acids. The germline V gene encodes CDR1 SNHLY and CDR2 FYNNEI. DNA of the CDR3: TGTGCCAGCAGCGTGTCTATGAATCAGCCCCAGCATTTT. Its protein is CASSVSMNQPQHF.

This clone appeared once. This chain links TRBV27 with TRBJ2-3; D possibly corresponds to TRBD1 (6 bases). Germline CDR1 and CDR2: MNHEY and SMNVEV (reference sequence). The CDR3 is made up of 16 amino acids. Trimming removed 5 bases from V and 0 bases from J, with 15 bases in between. The CDR3 protein is CASSRQGTPSTDTQYF. CDR3 coding DNA: TGTGCCAGCAGTCGTCAGGGGACCCCTAGCACAGATACGCAGTATTTT.

The V and J genes are TRBV7-9 and TRBJ2-1; D ambiguous. This CDR3 has 11 residues. V was shortened by 0 bases and J by 12 bases, with 6 bases between the two germline ends. The germline V gene encodes CDR1 SEHNR and CDR2 FQNEAQ (reference sequence). This CDR3 reads CASSLAAGQFF. The CDR3 DNA reads as TGTGCCAGCAGCTTAGCGGCAGGGCAGTTCTTC.

The rearrangement joins TRBV18 to TRBJ2-3, with 15 nucleotides matching TRBD2. Per germline, CDR1 KGHSH and CDR2 LQKENI. This CDR3 is 16 amino acids long. V gave up 8 bases and J gave up 7 bases; unmatched junction bases: 10. Here the CDR3 reads CASHDPGLAGGYTQYF. Written as DNA, the CDR3 is TGTGCCAGCCACGACCCGGGACTAGCGGGAGGTTATACGCAGTATTTT.

The rearrangement links TRBV30 to TRBJ2-5; no clear D. Between the trimmed V and J ends, which lost 2 bases and 2 bases, there was a span of 6 bases. Germline CDR1 is GTSNPN and CDR2 is SVGIG (reference sequence). This CDR3 has 12 residues. The CDR3 DNA sequence: TGTGCCTGGAGTCTACTTCAAGAGACCCAGTACTTC. It yields the protein CAWSLLQETQYF. The full variable domain, in which reference TRBV30 and TRBJ2-5 provide the parts outside the CDR3, is SQTIHQWPATLVQPVGSPLSLECTVEGTSNPNLYWYRQAAGRGLQLLFYSVGIGQISSEVPQNLSASRPQDRQFILSSKKLLLSDSGFYLCAWSLLQETQYFGPGTRLLVL.